These T cell receptor beta chains were read from a single sample in a study of blood T cell repertoires in COVID-19. Using immunoSEQ multiplex PCR, the repertoire was profiled, and TCRdb retains in-frame clones only, with some absent. The sample lists under 250,000 clones; about 86% were seen once. Sequenced input: peripheral blood. The source is a woman aged 25 to 45 who had recovered from COVID-19. CDR3s include the opening cysteine and the closing phenylalanine or tryptophan. Fields, in order: J gene, clone size, V gene, D gene, CDR3 DNA, CDR3 protein. D genes are given only for firm matches. Expanded clones get a size class; other rows say once, few or many, or leave the size out.

j_call: TRBJ2-5
clone_size: -
v_call: TRBV7-8
d_call: -
cdr3_nt: TGTGCCAGCAGCTTGAGAATAGATATCGGGACCCAGTACTTC
cdr3_aa: CASSLRIDIGTQYF

j_call: TRBJ1-3
clone_size: -
v_call: TRBV28
d_call: -
cdr3_nt: TGTGCCAGCAGCCCCAGGGTTGGAAACACCATATATTTT
cdr3_aa: CASSPRVGNTIYF

j_call: TRBJ1-1
clone_size: -
v_call: TRBV28
d_call: TRBD1
cdr3_nt: TGTGCCAGCAGTCCCACGGGACAGGGGTGGAACACTGAAGCTTTCTTT
cdr3_aa: CASSPTGQGWNTEAFF

j_call: TRBJ2-7
clone_size: -
v_call: TRBV27
d_call: -
cdr3_nt: TGTGCCAGCAGGACGGTGGAAGGGGTCGAGCAGTACTTC
cdr3_aa: CASRTVEGVEQYF

j_call: TRBJ2-1
clone_size: -
v_call: TRBV18
d_call: TRBD2
cdr3_nt: TGTGCCAGCCCGACTAGCGGGGGGTCCTACAATGAGCAGTTCTTC
cdr3_aa: CASPTSGGSYNEQFF

j_call: TRBJ2-3
clone_size: -
v_call: TRBV24-1
d_call: -
cdr3_nt: TGTGCCACCAGCAGATTGAAGGGGGGGAGCACAGATACGCAGTATTTT
cdr3_aa: CATSRLKGGSTDTQYF

j_call: TRBJ1-6
clone_size: -
v_call: TRBV5-5
d_call: TRBD1
cdr3_nt: TGTGCCAGCAGCAGACGGACAGGGGGCGCGGATGATTCACCCCTCCACTTT
cdr3_aa: CASSRRTGGADDSPLHF

j_call: TRBJ1-6
clone_size: -
v_call: TRBV21-1
d_call: -
cdr3_nt: TGTGCCAGCAGCAAACCGGGCGTTGGAGGGAGGCCCTATAATTCACCCCTCCACTTT
cdr3_aa: CASSKPGVGGRPYNSPLHF

j_call: TRBJ2-7
clone_size: -
v_call: TRBV6-5
d_call: TRBD1
cdr3_nt: TGTGCCAGCAGTTACTCGTCGGCAGGGGGCTCCTACGAGCAGTACTTC
cdr3_aa: CASSYSSAGGSYEQYF

j_call: TRBJ2-7
clone_size: -
v_call: TRBV9
d_call: TRBD2
cdr3_nt: TGTGCCAGCAGCCTAAGCCCAACTCTAGCGGGAAACGAGCAGTACTTC
cdr3_aa: CASSLSPTLAGNEQYF

j_call: TRBJ1-5
clone_size: -
v_call: TRBV12-3/TRBV12-4
d_call: -
cdr3_nt: TGTGCCAGCAGCCAGACAGAAAATCAGCCCCAGCATTTT
cdr3_aa: CASSQTENQPQHF

j_call: TRBJ2-2
clone_size: -
v_call: TRBV7-9
d_call: -
cdr3_nt: TGTGCCAGCAGCCCACCTCAGGCAGGGAACACCGGGGAGCTGTTTTTT
cdr3_aa: CASSPPQAGNTGELFF

j_call: TRBJ2-5
clone_size: -
v_call: TRBV2
d_call: TRBD2
cdr3_nt: TGTGCCAGCAGTGTAACTAGCGGGTTACAAGAGACCCAGTACTTC
cdr3_aa: CASSVTSGLQETQYF

j_call: TRBJ1-2
clone_size: -
v_call: TRBV10-3
d_call: TRBD1
cdr3_nt: TGTGCCATCAGTGAGATGGCAGGGGGAAGAGATGGCTACACCTTC
cdr3_aa: CAISEMAGGRDGYTF

j_call: TRBJ1-2
clone_size: -
v_call: TRBV5-1
d_call: TRBD1
cdr3_nt: TGCGCCAGCAGCTCCGGGACAGGGATCGATGGCTACACCTTC
cdr3_aa: CASSSGTGIDGYTF

j_call: TRBJ2-3
clone_size: -
v_call: TRBV19
d_call: TRBD2
cdr3_nt: TGTGCCAGTAGTATAACGGGCCGACTAGCGGGTGGGAATACGCAGTATTTT
cdr3_aa: CASSITGRLAGGNTQYF

j_call: TRBJ1-2
clone_size: -
v_call: TRBV4-2
d_call: -
cdr3_nt: TGTGCCAGCAGCCAAGATCTCGGCAGGGACTTATATGGCTACACCTTC
cdr3_aa: CASSQDLGRDLYGYTF

j_call: TRBJ2-7
clone_size: -
v_call: TRBV28
d_call: TRBD2
cdr3_nt: TGTGCCAGCAGTTTGTTCATCACTAGCGGGATCGGCGCCAGCTCCTACGAGCAGTACTTC
cdr3_aa: CASSLFITSGIGASSYEQYF

j_call: TRBJ1-1
clone_size: -
v_call: TRBV6-5
d_call: -
cdr3_nt: TGTGCCAGCAGTCAGGGCGCGGACACTGAAGCTTTCTTT
cdr3_aa: CASSQGADTEAFF

j_call: TRBJ2-5
clone_size: -
v_call: TRBV10-3
d_call: TRBD2
cdr3_nt: TGTGCCATCAGTGAGTCCCTAGCGGGTGTCCAAGAGACCCAGTACTTC
cdr3_aa: CAISESLAGVQETQYF

j_call: TRBJ2-7
clone_size: once
v_call: TRBV29-1
d_call: -
cdr3_nt: TGCAGCGTTGGGGCCCCATTGGTCGGCTACGAGCAGTACTTC
cdr3_aa: CSVGAPLVGYEQYF

j_call: TRBJ1-2
clone_size: -
v_call: TRBV7-2
d_call: TRBD1
cdr3_nt: TGTGCCAGCAGCTCGGACAGGGTTCCAGTAGGCTACACCTTC
cdr3_aa: CASSSDRVPVGYTF

j_call: TRBJ2-1
clone_size: -
v_call: TRBV4-1
d_call: -
cdr3_nt: TGCGCCAGCAGCCAAGGGACTGGTATATCCTACAATGAGCAGTTCTTC
cdr3_aa: CASSQGTGISYNEQFF

j_call: TRBJ2-3
clone_size: -
v_call: TRBV24-1
d_call: -
cdr3_nt: TGTGCCACCAGTGAAAAGGACTACCATAAAACAGATACGCAGTATTTT
cdr3_aa: CATSEKDYHKTDTQYF

j_call: TRBJ2-7
clone_size: -
v_call: TRBV5-1
d_call: TRBD1
cdr3_nt: TGCGCCAGCAGCAGGGACAGGGCCTTCTCCTACGAGCAGTACTTC
cdr3_aa: CASSRDRAFSYEQYF

j_call: TRBJ2-5
clone_size: -
v_call: TRBV5-4
d_call: TRBD2
cdr3_nt: TGTGCCAGCAGCTTGTCCGGGGGGGCGGGAGAGACCCAGTACTTC
cdr3_aa: CASSLSGGAGETQYF

j_call: TRBJ1-2
clone_size: -
v_call: TRBV6-1
d_call: -
cdr3_nt: TGTGCCAGCAGTGAAAGTACGGGACTTCTGCACGGCTACACCTTC
cdr3_aa: CASSESTGLLHGYTF

j_call: TRBJ2-7
clone_size: -
v_call: TRBV6-5
d_call: -
cdr3_nt: TGTGCCAGCAGTTACCTCTACGAGCAGTACTTC
cdr3_aa: CASSYLYEQYF

j_call: TRBJ1-5
clone_size: medium-sized
v_call: TRBV19
d_call: TRBD1
cdr3_nt: TGTGCCAGTAGTTTAAGGGGGCACTTCAATCAGCCCCAGCATTTT
cdr3_aa: CASSLRGHFNQPQHF

j_call: TRBJ1-6
clone_size: -
v_call: TRBV28
d_call: -
cdr3_nt: TGTGCCAGCAGGGGGGCCGAGTATAATTCACCCCTCCACTTT
cdr3_aa: CASRGAEYNSPLHF

j_call: TRBJ2-5
clone_size: -
v_call: TRBV28
d_call: TRBD1
cdr3_nt: TGTGCCAGCAGGACAACCGGGACAGGGGAAAGAGAGACCCAGTACTTC
cdr3_aa: CASRTTGTGERETQYF

j_call: TRBJ1-2
clone_size: once
v_call: TRBV5-6
d_call: -
cdr3_nt: TGTGCCAGCAGCCAGGGCCTTAACTATGGCTACACCTTC
cdr3_aa: CASSQGLNYGYTF

j_call: TRBJ1-1
clone_size: -
v_call: TRBV25-1
d_call: -
cdr3_nt: TGTGCCAGCAGTGAGTATGACAGTTTGAACACTGAAGCTTTCTTT
cdr3_aa: CASSEYDSLNTEAFF

j_call: TRBJ2-3
clone_size: -
v_call: TRBV7-9
d_call: -
cdr3_nt: TGTGCCAGCAGCTCCGGAACCGGGGGAGATACGCAGTATTTT
cdr3_aa: CASSSGTGGDTQYF

j_call: TRBJ2-2
clone_size: -
v_call: TRBV13
d_call: TRBD2
cdr3_nt: TGTGCCAGCAGTCCAGGACTAGCGGGATCCGGGGAGCTGTTTTTT
cdr3_aa: CASSPGLAGSGELFF

j_call: TRBJ1-1
clone_size: -
v_call: TRBV13
d_call: -
cdr3_nt: TGTGCCAGCAGCTCCGAGGGCAGGGGTGAAGCTTTCTTT
cdr3_aa: CASSSEGRGEAFF

j_call: TRBJ2-7
clone_size: -
v_call: TRBV2
d_call: -
cdr3_nt: TGTGCCAGCAGTCTTAAGGAGGCCTGGGAGCAGTACTTC
cdr3_aa: CASSLKEAWEQYF

j_call: TRBJ1-1
clone_size: -
v_call: TRBV24-1
d_call: -
cdr3_nt: TGTGCCACCTGTCAGGGGCAGGACACTGAAGCTTTCTTT
cdr3_aa: CATCQGQDTEAFF

j_call: TRBJ2-7
clone_size: -
v_call: TRBV6-1
d_call: TRBD2
cdr3_nt: TGTGCCAGCAGTGAAGCGCTACTAGCGGGACTCACCTACGAGCAGTACTTC
cdr3_aa: CASSEALLAGLTYEQYF

j_call: TRBJ1-3
clone_size: -
v_call: TRBV2
d_call: TRBD1
cdr3_nt: TGTGCCAGCAGTGGACAGGGGAGAAACACCATATATTTT
cdr3_aa: CASSGQGRNTIYF